A single sample is the source of the 7 T cell receptor beta chains below, sequenced in a study of T-cell reconstitution after alpha-beta-depleted transplantation in children. It was with unique molecular identifiers that the TCRbeta library was prepared. One entry per CDR3 protein results from TCRdb running MiXCR on the PCR reads. This sample carries approximately 650,000 distinct CDR3 sequences, around 13% of them seen once, and the ten largest clones take 0.65% to 0.9%. This sample comprised PBMCs, obtained before TCRalphabeta/CD19-depleted stem cell transplant. These receptors were taken from a girl aged 2 to 9 with congenital amegakaryocytic thrombocytopenia, due to receive a stem cell transplant.

This chain links TRBV4-1 with TRBJ2-1; 8 bases match TRBD2. The trim removed 4 bases at V and 1 base at J, leaving 21 bases unmatched. Germline loops: CDR1 MGHRA, CDR2 YSYEKL. The CDR3 runs 21 residues. The CDR3 region is CASSPANLPAGVSFSYNEQFF. The CDR3 DNA follows: TGCGCCAGCAGCCCCGCGAACCTACCAGCGGGAGTGTCGTTTTCCTACAATGAGCAGTTCTTC.

V usage is TRBV20-1 and J usage is TRBJ2-3; 9 nucleotides align to TRBD1. The CDR3 has 15 residues. The V gene end was trimmed by 3 bases and the J gene end by 1 base; junction bases not matched to a gene: 5. Germline V gene data show CDR1 as DFQATT and CDR2 as SNEGSKA (reference sequence). CDR3 DNA sequence: TGCAGTGCTAGGAACTACAGGGGGCGCACAGATACGCAGTATTTT. Protein product: CSARNYRGRTDTQYF.

At least ten counts were recorded for this clonotype. The genes are TRBV20-1 and TRBJ2-1, with 7 bases aligning to TRBD1. The CDR3 spans 14 residues. CDR1 is DFQATT and CDR2 is SNEGSKA in the germline V gene (reference sequence). The J segment lost 6 bases and the V segment lost 8 bases, leaving 13 bases of the junction unmatched. For the CDR3, the DNA is TGCAGTCTAAGGGGGCACTTCCTGAGCAATGAGCAGTTCTTC. Amino acid sequence: CSLRGHFLSNEQFF.

This clonotype was recorded a few times. J is TRBJ2-5 and V is TRBV7-9; 7 bases match TRBD1. The ends lost 2 bases at V and 3 bases at J; junction bases unmatched: 12. Germline V gene data show CDR1 as SEHNR and CDR2 as FQNEAQ (reference sequence). There are 17 residues in the CDR3. CDR3 region: CASSLPRGNRGEETQYF. The CDR3 coding sequence is TGTGCCAGCAGCTTACCTAGGGGGAACAGGGGTGAAGAGACCCAGTACTTC.

The chain links TRBV5-1 to TRBJ2-5; TRBD1 agrees at 7 bases. Trimming at V came to 5 bases and at J to 1 base, leaving 5 bases not matched to a gene. The CDR3 extends over 14 amino acids. The germline CDR1 and CDR2 sequences are SGHRS and YFSETQ. As DNA, the CDR3 is TGCGCCAGCAGGTCGGGACAGCGCCAAGAGACCCAGTACTTC. It translates to CASRSGQRQETQYF.

The table lists this clonotype with many counts. This rearrangement joins TRBV25-1 to TRBJ2-1, with 10 nucleotides matching TRBD1. CDR3 size: 17 residues. From germline, CDR1 is MGHDK and CDR2 SYGVNS. With V trimmed by 5 bases and J by 6 bases, 13 bases remained unmatched. CDR3 bases: TGTGCCAGCAGTCCGTTGCTACCGGGACAGGGGAGCAATGAGCAGTTCTTC. Encoded protein: CASSPLLPGQGSNEQFF.

This clonotype was observed a handful of times. The rearrangement joins TRBV28 to TRBJ1-4; D is unclear. Deletions cut 6 bases from V and 8 bases from J, with 16 bases between. The germline CDR1 and CDR2 sequences are MDHEN and SYDVKM. The CDR3 spans 14 residues. CDR3 DNA: TGTGCCAGCAGGGCCTTTCAGATTGGGGAAAAACTGTTTTTT. Translating gives CASRAFQIGEKLFF.